These 3 T cell receptor beta chains were sequenced from one sample in a study of cytomegalovirus exposure and HLA in healthy donors. PCR primers comprised 60 Vbeta and 13 Jbeta primers. The method was immunoSEQ multiplex PCR; TCRdb's version includes in-frame clones alone and lacks a portion of them. The sample holds around 140,000 clones; more than 75% are singletons and the top ten take about 6.6%. Sequencing used PBMCs. These receptor sequences come from a woman in her 40s in good health and CMV-seropositive.

This clone was found a few times. J is TRBJ1-1 and V is TRBV10-3; a weak D match, TRBD1 (6 bases). Trimming stripped 6 bases from V and 7 bases from J, with 9 bases between. This CDR3 is 11 amino acids long. The germline V gene has CDR1 ENHRY and CDR2 SYGVKD. This chain's CDR3 is CAIREDSEAFF. The DNA of the CDR3 is TGTGCCATCAGAGAGGACAGTGAAGCTTTCTTT.

This rearrangement joins TRBV5-1 to TRBJ2-1; TRBD2 aligns across 9 bases. This CDR3 contains 14 residues. From germline, CDR1 is SGHRS and CDR2 YFSETQ. V gave up 0 bases and J gave up 8 bases; unmatched junction bases: 3. The CDR3 is CASSLGASGDEQFF. CDR3 nucleotides: TGCGCCAGCAGCTTGGGAGCTAGCGGGGATGAGCAGTTCTTC. The whole variable domain, filled in from reference TRBV5-1 and TRBJ2-1, reads KAGVTQTPRYLIKTRGQQVTLSCSPISGHRSVSWYQQTPGQGLQFLFEYFSETQRNKGNFPGRFSGRQFSNSRSEMNVSTLELGDSALYLCASSLGASGDEQFFGPGTRLTVL.

This chain connects TRBV6-5 to TRBJ2-7; 7 bases align to TRBD2. V trimming: 0 bases; J trimming: 3 bases; junction bases outside the gene matches: 5. Germline loops: CDR1 MNHEY, CDR2 SVGAGI. The CDR3 runs 15 residues. The CDR3 protein is CASSYSSAGHYEQYF. The CDR3 DNA is TGTGCCAGCAGTTACTCTTCAGCGGGGCACTACGAGCAGTACTTC.